What follows are 31 T cell receptor beta chains derived from one specimen sequenced in a study of T-cell memory formation after mild COVID-19. TCRdb passed the 5' RACE reads through MiXCR, listing each CDR3 protein once. The data contain 60,000 to 65,000 distinct CDR3 sequences, about a tenth of them singletons. The sequencing input was PBMCs or a T cell subset sorted from them (not recorded which). These receptors originate from a man aged 18 to 30 who had mild COVID-19 (a few samples of this study predate the infection). Cell type and time point are not known.

In its sample, this clonotype was seen many times. The V and J genes are TRBV27 and TRBJ2-3, with unresolved D. Per the germline V gene, CDR1 is MNHEY and CDR2 is SMNVEV (reference sequence). The CDR3 has 16 residues. Trimming took 6 bases from V and 1 from J, leaving 17 bases between them. DNA for the CDR3: TGTGCCAGCAGCTCACACGGAGTTATGGGCACAGATACGCAGTATTTT. This gives the protein CASSSHGVMGTDTQYF.

This clonotype has at least ten counts. This chain joins TRBV5-1 and TRBJ1-1; TRBD1 might be the D (6 bases). V was clipped by 4 bases and J by 6 bases, with 16 bases between them. This CDR3 is built from 14 residues. The germline CDR1 and CDR2 sequences are SGHRS and YFSETQ. The chain's CDR3 is CASSARGAISEAFF. CDR3 nucleotides: TGCGCCAGCAGCGCCCGGGGGGCGATTTCTGAAGCTTTCTTT.

This clonotype was counted ten times or more. V is TRBV5-5 and J is TRBJ2-7; possible D gene TRBD1, 5 bases. CDR1 SGHKS and CDR2 YYEKEE come from the germline V gene (reference sequence). This CDR3 has 13 amino acids. V gave up 4 bases and J gave up 5 bases, with 13 bases separating them. The CDR3 loop is CASSPGLRDEQYV. The CDR3 DNA sequence: TGTGCCAGCAGCCCCGGGCTCAGGGACGAGCAGTACGTC.

This clonotype came up a few times. The rearrangement uses TRBV4-1 and TRBJ1-5; possible D gene TRBD1, 5 bases. Germline CDR1 reads MGHRA; CDR2 reads YSYEKL. Trimming shortened V by 1 base and J by 6 bases, and 10 bases separated the two germline ends. The CDR3 covers 14 residues. The chain's CDR3 is CASSQVGRGQPQHF. CDR3 nucleotide sequence: TGCGCCAGCAGCCAAGTGGGGCGGGGTCAGCCCCAGCATTTT.

The V gene is TRBV28, the J gene TRBJ2-7; D not certain. Germline V gene sequence: CDR1 MDHEN, CDR2 SYDVKM. CDR3 length: 13 amino acids. V was trimmed by 7 bases and J by 5 bases, leaving 15 bases between them. As DNA, the CDR3 is TGTGCCAGCACCTTGGGTCATGGAAACGAGCAGTACGTC. It translates to CASTLGHGNEQYV.

This clonotype was seen a handful of times. The chain employs TRBV24-1 and TRBJ1-1, with D possibly being TRBD1 (6 bases). Germline CDR1 reads KGHDR; CDR2 reads SFDVKD. V lost 3 bases, J lost 6 bases, and 13 bases lay in between. This CDR3 spans 14 amino acids. The DNA for the CDR3 is TGTGCCACCAGTGATCGCCAGGGGCGGGCTGAAGCTTTCTTT. It is translated as CATSDRQGRAEAFF.

This clonotype appeared a few times. The V gene is TRBV4-3, the J gene TRBJ2-3; the D call may be TRBD1 or TRBD2 (5 bases each). Per the germline V gene, CDR1 is LGHNA and CDR2 is YSLEER. CDR3 size: 17 residues. V shed 2 bases and J shed 6 bases, with 21 bases lying between them. The CDR3 sequence is CASSQPPRDGGMDTQYF. The CDR3 DNA follows: TGCGCCAGCAGCCAACCTCCTCGGGACGGTGGCATGGATACGCAGTATTTT.

A few counts support this clonotype. The V gene is TRBV7-7, the J gene TRBJ1-4; tentative D call: TRBD1 (6 bases). This CDR3 has 15 residues. Germline values: CDR1 SSHAT, CDR2 FNYEAQ (reference sequence). Deletions cut 3 bases from V and 7 bases from J, with 15 bases between. CDR3 DNA: TGTGCCAGCAGCTTGTCTCCGGGGGCGGGTGAAAAACTGTTTTTT. Its translation: CASSLSPGAGEKLFF.

This clonotype was seen only a few times. This CDR3 reads CASRTGTGGSGNTIYF. The CDR3 nucleotides are TGTGCCTCACGCACGGGGACAGGGGGCTCTGGAAACACCATATATTTT. V gene TRBV7-9 combines with J gene TRBJ1-3, with 11 bases lining up with TRBD1. With 11 bases clipped from V and 0 bases from J, the junction kept 9 bases outside the gene matches. Germline V CDR1 and CDR2: SEHNR, FQNEAQ (reference sequence). This CDR3 is built from 16 residues.

Many counts were recorded for this clonotype. The chain employs TRBV7-2 and TRBJ1-1; no firm D call. The V gene lost 4 bases and the J gene lost 4 bases, with 16 bases spanning the gap. Germline CDR1 and CDR2: SGHTA and FQGNSA. The CDR3 length is 15 residues. CDR3 sequence reads: CASSSDWEGTTEAFF. CDR3 coding DNA: TGTGCCAGCAGCTCGGATTGGGAGGGTACCACTGAAGCTTTCTTT.

This chain connects TRBV18 to TRBJ1-1; TRBD1 matches at 7 bases. Per the germline V gene, CDR1 is KGHSH and CDR2 is LQKENI. This CDR3 has 15 residues. Unmatched junction bases numbered 11, after V lost 4 bases and J lost 6 bases. CDR3 DNA sequence: TGTGCCAGCTCACTCCAGACAGGGATAGGCGCTGAAGCTTTCTTT. Translating gives CASSLQTGIGAEAFF.

In this sample, this clonotype turned up many times. The rearrangement links TRBV4-3 to TRBJ2-5, with 9 bases matching TRBD2. Germline V lookup: CDR1 LGHNA, CDR2 YSLEER. V lost 1 base, J lost 5 bases, and 8 bases stayed unmatched. The CDR3 has 16 amino acids. The CDR3 is CASSQVRASGEETQYF. CDR3 coding DNA: TGCGCCAGCAGCCAAGTCCGAGCTAGCGGGGAGGAGACCCAGTACTTC.

This clonotype showed up many times. The chain couples TRBV29-1 to TRBJ2-3, with no clear D. The germline CDR1 and CDR2 sequences are SQVTM and ANQGSEA. V was clipped by 4 bases and J by 1 base, with 9 bases between them. The CDR3 totals 13 residues. CDR3 amino acids: CSVVRTGTDTQYF. In nucleotides, the CDR3 is TGCAGCGTTGTGCGAACAGGCACAGATACGCAGTATTTT.

The V gene is TRBV5-1, the J gene TRBJ2-3, with TRBD2 as a possible D gene (6 bases). The germline V gene encodes CDR1 SGHRS and CDR2 YFSETQ. The CDR3 consists of 13 residues. The ends were cut back, 1 base at V and 6 bases at J, with 9 bases in the middle. The CDR3 loop reads CASSLPLADTQYF. The DNA for the CDR3 is TGCGCCAGCAGCTTGCCCCTAGCGGATACGCAGTATTTT.

This clonotype was observed at least ten times. The chain is built from TRBV5-1 and TRBJ1-2; D uncertain. From germline, CDR1 is SGHRS and CDR2 YFSETQ. Trimming removed 0 bases from V and 5 bases from J, with 5 bases in between. This CDR3 contains 12 residues. This CDR3 is CASSLAGYGYTF. CDR3 DNA: TGCGCCAGCAGCTTGGCCGGGTATGGCTACACCTTC.

This clonotype occurred a few times. The chain carries TRBV10-3 and TRBJ2-5, with TRBD2 matching 7 bases. Unmatched junction bases numbered 9, after V lost 3 bases and J lost 5 bases. The CDR3 loop spans 15 amino acids. Germline lookup yields CDR1 ENHRY and CDR2 SYGVKD. The CDR3 coding sequence is TGTGCCATCAGTGACAGAGGTCGGGGGGATGAGACCCAGTACTTC. It is translated as CAISDRGRGDETQYF.

By sample fraction, this clonotype is medium-sized. The gene calls are TRBV5-1 and TRBJ2-7, with 7 bases fitting TRBD2. The CDR3 is 13 amino acids. V dropped 4 bases and J dropped 0; count of bases not matched to a gene: 1. The germline V gene has CDR1 SGHRS and CDR2 YFSETQ. The CDR3 DNA reads as TGCGCCAGCAGCACGGGGGGCTCCTACGAGCAGTACTTC. Protein sequence: CASSTGGSYEQYF.

This clonotype was counted a few times. The rearrangement links TRBV27 to TRBJ2-5; 8 positions agree with TRBD2. There are 16 residues in the CDR3. The ends lost 2 bases at V and 6 bases at J; junction bases unmatched: 11. Germline V lookup: CDR1 MNHEY, CDR2 SMNVEV (reference sequence). The CDR3 sequence is CASSLRPGGPIQTQYF. In DNA form, the CDR3 reads TGTGCCAGCAGTTTACGGCCGGGGGGGCCAATACAGACCCAGTACTTC.

This clonotype showed up just a few times. The chain combines TRBV20-1 with TRBJ2-6; no clear D gene. Germline CDR1 and CDR2: DFQATT and SNEGSKA (reference sequence). Trimming removed 3 bases at V and 2 bases at J, with 2 bases between. The CDR3 spans 12 residues. CDR3 bases: TGCAGTGCTAGTCCTGGGGCCAACGTCCTGACTTTC. Residues: CSASPGANVLTF.

The gene calls are TRBV7-9 and TRBJ1-2; 7 bases line up with TRBD1. Germline CDR1 SEHNR, CDR2 FQNEAQ (reference sequence). Germline trimming cut 3 bases from V and 2 bases from J; bases unmatched to any gene: 9. This CDR3 comprises 16 residues. CDR3 sequence reads: CASSFPEGAANYGYTF. CDR3 DNA: TGTGCCAGCAGCTTCCCCGAGGGGGCCGCGAACTATGGCTACACCTTC.

The chain couples TRBV9 to TRBJ2-3; D may be TRBD1 (5 bases). This CDR3 region has 14 residues. Germline CDR1 SGDLS, CDR2 YYNGEE. The V and J ends lost 0 bases and 4 bases respectively, with 9 bases between them. The DNA of the CDR3 is TGTGCCAGCAGCGTAGTCCAGGGATCAGATACGCAGTATTTT. Protein: CASSVVQGSDTQYF. The full variable domain, with the rest looked up from reference TRBV9 and TRBJ2-3, is DSGVTQTPKHLITATGQRVTLRCSPRSGDLSVYWYQQSLDQGLQFLIQYYNGEERAKGNILERFSAQQFPDLHSELNLSSLELGDSALYFCASSVVQGSDTQYFGPGTRLTVL.

This clonotype has only a few counts. This chain links TRBV5-1 with TRBJ2-5; tentatively, D is TRBD1 or TRBD2 (5 bases each). Trimming pared 4 bases from V and 5 bases from J, leaving 15 bases between. The CDR3 extends over 14 amino acids. Germline V CDR1 and CDR2: SGHRS, YFSETQ. CDR3 region: CASSLRGAGETQYF. CDR3 nucleotides: TGCGCCAGCAGCCTCCGAGGGGCCGGGGAGACCCAGTACTTC.

This clonotype was counted only a few times. The chain employs TRBV7-9 and TRBJ1-1; D is unclear. The CDR3 length is 12 residues. Looked up from germline, CDR1 is SEHNR and CDR2 is FQNEAQ (reference sequence). V lost 6 bases and J 4 bases, leaving 9 bases between the germline ends. The CDR3 protein is CASRLPGTEAFF. As DNA, the CDR3 is TGTGCCAGCAGACTTCCAGGCACTGAAGCTTTCTTT.

The sample holds many counts of this clonotype. The chain uses TRBV7-9 and TRBJ2-3; 8 nucleotides agree with TRBD2. The CDR3 length is 14 residues. The junction had 5 bases not matched to a gene; V was cut back by 5 bases and J by 4 bases. Germline values: CDR1 SEHNR, CDR2 FQNEAQ (reference sequence). The CDR3 nucleotides read TGTGCCAGCAGCGCTGGACTAGCACCAGATACGCAGTATTTT. It translates to CASSAGLAPDTQYF.

This clonotype has just a few counts. The rearrangement links TRBV6-4 to TRBJ1-2; no clear D. V lost 8 bases, J lost 8 bases, and 24 bases lay in between. Germline loops: CDR1 MRHNA, CDR2 SNTAGT. CDR3 length: 15 residues. CDR3 sequence reads: CASRQDALPGWGYTF. In DNA, the CDR3 is TGTGCCAGCCGCCAGGACGCACTCCCCGGTTGGGGCTACACCTTC.

This clonotype appeared a few times. This rearrangement joins TRBV28 to TRBJ1-2, with 7 bases identical to TRBD1. The CDR3 sequence is 13 residues long. Looked up from germline, CDR1 is MDHEN and CDR2 is SYDVKM. J was trimmed by 8 bases and V by 7 bases; bases with no gene match: 10. The CDR3 DNA follows: TGTGCCAGCACTGAGGGGGCGCGGGACGGCTACACCTTC. This encodes CASTEGARDGYTF.

The chain joins TRBV7-2 to TRBJ1-1; the D gene is possibly TRBD1 (5 bases). This CDR3 is built from 13 residues. Germline V gene data show CDR1 as SGHTA and CDR2 as FQGNSA. V lost 0 bases and J lost 8, with 10 bases in between. This chain's CDR3 is CASSLADGAEAFF. The CDR3 DNA reads as TGTGCCAGCAGCTTAGCGGACGGGGCGGAAGCTTTCTTT. Complete variable domain (other parts from reference TRBV7-2 and TRBJ1-1): GAGVSQSPSNKVTEKGKDVELRCDPISGHTALYWYRQSLGQGLEFLIYFQGNSAPDKSGLPSDRFSAERTGGSVSTLTIQRTQQEDSAVYLCASSLADGAEAFFGQGTRLTVV.

This clonotype was observed many times. The gene calls are TRBV4-3 and TRBJ2-1; maybe TRBD1 (5 bases). CDR1 and CDR2 from the germline V gene are LGHNA and YSLEER. Trimming stripped 0 bases from V and 10 bases from J, with 13 bases between. CDR3 length: 14 residues. The chain's CDR3 is CASSQDGSSGEQFF. In DNA, the CDR3 is TGCGCCAGCAGCCAAGATGGTTCGTCAGGGGAGCAGTTCTTC.

The chain couples TRBV11-1 to TRBJ2-7; 8 positions agree with TRBD1. The trim removed 6 bases at V and 0 bases at J, leaving 4 bases unmatched. The CDR3 consists of 14 residues. Germline V gene data show CDR1 as SGHAT and CDR2 as FQDESV (reference sequence). CDR3 in amino acids: CASRSTGGSYEQYV. The CDR3 bases are TGTGCCAGCAGATCAACAGGGGGCTCCTACGAGCAGTACGTC.

This clonotype came up many times. The rearrangement links TRBV7-6 to TRBJ2-1; D is undetermined. Trimming left V 6 bases short and J 0 bases short, with 12 bases between. CDR1 and CDR2 (germline): SGHVS, FNYEAQ. The CDR3 covers 15 residues. The CDR3 DNA reads TGTGCCAGCAGTCACCAGGAGAGCTCCTACAATGAGCAGTTCTTC. It codes for CASSHQESSYNEQFF.

The chain carries TRBV12-3 or TRBV12-4 and TRBJ2-1; 7 bases line up with TRBD1. V lost 5 bases to trimming and J lost 9 bases; unmatched junction nucleotides: 10. CDR3 size: 14 residues. The CDR3 DNA reads TGTGCCAGCAGTAGTACACGGAAGGGGGCTGAGCAGTTCTTC. This encodes CASSSTRKGAEQFF.